The present TCR beta chain was sequenced within a study of T-cell reconstitution after alpha-beta-depleted transplantation in children. CDR3 length equals 14 residues. CDR1 is LNHNV and CDR2 is YYDKDF in the germline V gene (reference sequence). Trimming removed 2 bases from V and 2 bases from J, with 9 bases in between. As it was prepared, the TCRbeta library received unique molecular identifiers. MiXCR, run by TCRdb on the PCR reads, gives a single entry per CDR3 protein. The sample has 350,000 to 400,000 distinct CDR3 sequences, 13% seen once. This clonotype is termed medium-sized (0.01 to 0.1%). This chain joins TRBV15 and TRBJ1-1, with D hard to call. Sequences were derived from PBMCs, sampled from the stem cell graft. This TCR was sampled from a human donor who donated a stem cell graft to a child with Fanconi anemia. DNA for the CDR3: TGTGCCACCAGCAGATTAGGACCTAACACTGAAGCTTTCTTT. Residues: CATSRLGPNTEAFF.